The T cell receptor (beta chain) described here comes from a study of cytomegalovirus exposure and HLA in healthy donors. General study findings and limits: For most TCR sequences rarity was the rule, although some public TCRs occurred in many donors. Likely technical artifact: a cluster of highly shared sequence variants. Presence/absence comparisons presumed near-even sequencing depth among donors.

The germline V gene has CDR1 LGHNA and CDR2 YNFKEQ. Losses at the gene ends were 0 bases for V and 2 bases for J; bases not matched to a gene: 9. The CDR3 consists of 17 residues. Among the donors, all were healthy bone marrow donors. This clone has more than one count but fewer than ten. Its cognate antigen is unknown. Primers for the PCR totalled 60 Vbeta and 13 Jbeta. Produced via immunoSEQ multiplex PCR; TCRdb's table is partial and in-frame only. The repertoire consists of about 120,000 clones, with about 86% occurring once and the leading ten covering 3% to 5%. The V call is TRBV4-2, the J call TRBJ2-7, with 8 bases matching TRBD2. Sequencing was carried out using PBMCs. The TCR was taken from a young woman in good health and CMV-seronegative. The CDR3 nucleotides are TGTGCCAGCAGCCAAGAAGGGAGCGGGAGTGGTACCTACGAGCAGTACTTC. It codes for CASSQEGSGSGTYEQYF.